These 22 T cell receptor beta chains were sequenced from one sample in a study of shared clonotypes between healthy human individuals. The assay was immunoSEQ multiplex PCR, and TCRdb's table has in-frame clones only and misses some. The data hold over a million clones, with around 97% observed a single time. The material sequenced was naive CD4+ T cells sorted from blood. As to subset: CD45RA+ positively selected. These receptors originate from a man between 25 and 39 years old in good health.

As for this clone: Being one base from a much bigger clone, this may be a read error. Within the sample, other DNA sequences also encode this same CDR3. This rearrangement joins TRBV5-8 to TRBJ1-5; unclear D gene. Germline V gene sequence: CDR1 SGHTS, CDR2 YDEGEE. Between the trimmed V and J ends, which lost 3 bases and 5 bases, there was a span of 15 bases. This CDR3 is 15 amino acids long. CDR3 sequence reads: CASSSRSRGYQPQHF. CDR3 nucleotides: TGTGCCAGCAGCTCTCGGTCTCGTGGATATCAGCCCCAGCATTTT. Using reference TRBV5-8 and TRBJ1-5 for the parts outside the CDR3, the full variable domain is EAGVTQSPTHLIKTRGQQATLRCSPISGHTSVYWYQQALGLGLQFLLWYDEGEERNRGNFPPRFSGRQFPNYSSELNVNALELEDSALYLCASSSRSRGYQPQHFGDGTRLSIL.

Regarding this clone: This CDR3 is also generated by other DNA sequences in the sample. The J gene is TRBJ2-7, the V gene TRBV28; a possible D gene is TRBD1 (6 bases). V dropped 6 bases and J dropped 3 bases, with 9 bases sitting between them. The CDR3 sequence is 12 residues long. Germline CDR1 reads MDHEN; CDR2 reads SYDVKM. The CDR3 loop is CASSGTYYEQYF. CDR3 coding DNA: TGTGCCAGCAGCGGGACATACTACGAGCAGTACTTC.

About this clone: Other DNA sequences from this sample encode an identical CDR3 as well. The chain uses TRBV9 and TRBJ1-5; TRBD1 might be the D (6 bases). V was shortened by 1 base and J by 4 bases, with 6 bases between the two germline ends. The CDR3 loop spans 13 amino acids. CDR1 and CDR2 (germline): SGDLS, YYNGEE. The CDR3 reads CASSVQGNQPQHF. The CDR3, as DNA: TGTGCCAGCAGCGTACAGGGGAATCAGCCCCAGCATTTT.

V gene TRBV6-6 combines with J gene TRBJ2-7; D remains ambiguous. The germline V gene has CDR1 MNHNY and CDR2 SVGAGI (reference sequence). The CDR3 is made up of 14 amino acids. Deletions cut 4 bases from V and 3 bases from J, with 13 bases between. CDR3 protein: CASSSPLGGYEQYF. The CDR3 DNA is TGTGCCAGCAGTTCCCCCCTGGGCGGCTACGAGCAGTACTTC.

This clone was counted once. J is TRBJ2-7 and V is TRBV7-5; TRBD1 is the table's D call, not checked against the DNA. TRBV7-5 is deemed a pseudogene. The CDR3 contains 19 residues. The CDR3 DNA sequence: TGTGCCAGAAGCTTACGAAGGACAGAAATCAGTTTATCTACCTACGAGCAGTACTTC. Amino acids: CARSLRRTEISLSTYEQYF.

This chain links TRBV9 with TRBJ2-7, with 10 bases aligning to TRBD1. This CDR3 is 14 amino acids long. The germline CDR1 and CDR2 sequences are SGDLS and YYNGEE. V lost 4 bases and J lost 6; bases outside the gene matches: 7. The CDR3 region has the DNA TGTGCCAGCAGCATCATAGGACAGGGGGGCGAGCAGTACTTC. Translated: CASSIIGQGGEQYF.

The rearrangement links TRBV19 to TRBJ2-5, with D perhaps TRBD1 or TRBD2 (5 bases each). From germline, CDR1 is LNHDA and CDR2 SQIVND (reference sequence). Between the trimmed V and J ends, which lost 3 bases and 0 bases, there was a span of 14 bases. The CDR3 has 16 residues. For the CDR3, the DNA is TGTGCCAGTAGTATGTATGGGGGTATTGACCAAGAGACCCAGTACTTC. Residues: CASSMYGGIDQETQYF.

The rearrangement uses TRBV30 and TRBJ2-7, with 7 bases that match TRBD1. With 2 bases clipped from V and 2 bases from J, the junction kept 3 bases outside the gene matches. Per the germline V gene, CDR1 is GTSNPN and CDR2 is SVGIG (reference sequence). This CDR3 comprises 13 residues. The CDR3 protein is CAWSRTGAYEQYF. CDR3 sequence (DNA): TGTGCCTGGAGTCGGACAGGAGCCTACGAGCAGTACTTC.

The chain employs TRBV10-1 and TRBJ2-1; TRBD2 agrees at 8 bases. Trimming took 1 base from V and 9 from J; bases not matched to a gene: 14. Germline assignment: CDR1 WNHNN and CDR2 SYGVQD (reference sequence). CDR3 length: 17 residues. The CDR3 loop reads CASSEWVAGRQNTEQFF. In DNA, the CDR3 is TGCGCCAGCAGTGAGTGGGTAGCGGGACGGCAGAATACTGAGCAGTTCTTC.

The chain is built from TRBV30 and TRBJ2-7; TRBD2 matches at 8 bases. CDR3 length equals 15 residues. Germline V lookup: CDR1 GTSNPN, CDR2 SVGIG (reference sequence). Unmatched junction bases numbered 14, after V lost 3 bases and J lost 7 bases. The CDR3 protein is CAWSDDSGSLWEQYF. The CDR3 DNA reads TGTGCCTGGAGCGATGACAGCGGGAGTCTTTGGGAGCAGTACTTC.

This rearrangement joins TRBV6-4 to TRBJ1-1; TRBD1 matches 11 bases. This CDR3 comprises 17 residues. Trimming cost V 6 bases and J 3 bases; bases outside gene matches: 12. Per the germline V gene, CDR1 is MRHNA and CDR2 is SNTAGT. CDR3 coding DNA: TGTGCCAGCAGACGCTATGGGACAGGGGGAATTCACACTGAAGCTTTCTTT. It specifies CASRRYGTGGIHTEAFF.

The V gene is TRBV30, the J gene TRBJ2-7; D uncertain. The germline CDR1 and CDR2 sequences are GTSNPN and SVGIG (reference sequence). Trimming removed 5 bases from V and 5 bases from J, with 10 bases in between. The CDR3 is 11 amino acids. CDR3 nucleotide sequence: TGTGCCTGGGGCCCCGGAGACGAGCAGTACTTC. Residues: CAWGPGDEQYF.

The rearrangement uses TRBV7-2 and TRBJ2-3; TRBD2 agrees at 14 bases. Germline values: CDR1 SGHTA, CDR2 FQGNSA. V gave up 5 bases and J gave up 8 bases; unmatched junction bases: 12. There are 17 residues in the CDR3. The CDR3 region is CASSEVWGLAGEVTQYF. The CDR3 coding sequence is TGTGCCAGCAGCGAGGTGTGGGGACTAGCGGGAGAGGTTACGCAGTATTTT.

The gene calls are TRBV27 and TRBJ2-1, with D possibly TRBD1 on 5 matching bases. The CDR3 has 18 amino acids. From germline, CDR1 is MNHEY and CDR2 SMNVEV (reference sequence). Trimming took 2 bases from V and 2 from J, leaving 19 bases between them. The CDR3 DNA is TGTGCCAGCAGTTTACTGGTTTCGACAGTTCAAACCTACAATGAGCAGTTCTTC. This encodes CASSLLVSTVQTYNEQFF.

This clone was counted once. The CDR3 DNA reads as TGTGCCACCAGCAGAGATAAGGGCCTAGACAACATTCAGTACTTC. This gives the protein CATSRDKGLDNIQYF. The rearrangement links TRBV15 to TRBJ2-4; D remains unclear. With 0 bases removed from V and 7 bases from J, the gap between germline ends came to 13 bases. Per the germline V gene, CDR1 is LNHNV and CDR2 is YYDKDF (reference sequence). There are 15 residues in the CDR3.

This clone was observed a single time. The chain couples TRBV2 to TRBJ2-7, with D perhaps assigned TRBD1 or TRBD2 (5 bases each). CDR1 and CDR2 from the germline V gene are SNHLY and FYNNEI. V shed 1 base and J shed 1 base, with 11 bases lying between them. The CDR3 totals 15 residues. In DNA form, the CDR3 reads TGTGCCAGCAGTGAAGGGGGGACGGTTTCCTACGAGCAGTACTTC. Amino acid sequence: CASSEGGTVSYEQYF.

This clone has a single count. This chain joins TRBV7-9 and TRBJ2-5; 7 bases are shared with TRBD1. CDR1 is SEHNR, CDR2 FQNEAQ, per germline (reference sequence). The V segment lost 5 bases and the J segment 5 bases; nucleotides outside the gene matches: 11. This CDR3 is 15 amino acids long. Here the CDR3 DNA reads TGTGCCAGCAGCAAACTGACAGGGTCTGCGGAGACCCAGTACTTC. Amino acids: CASSKLTGSAETQYF.

The chain uses TRBV2 and TRBJ2-7; D remains unclear. Trimming pared 5 bases from V and 3 bases from J, leaving 11 bases between. Germline CDR1 SNHLY, CDR2 FYNNEI. CDR3 size: 13 residues. CDR3 coding DNA: TGTGCCAGCAGTCTGCGAGATCTCTACGAGCAGTACTTC. Translation: CASSLRDLYEQYF.

The rearrangement joins TRBV27 to TRBJ2-1; D possibly corresponds to TRBD2 (5 bases). This CDR3 has 16 residues. CDR1 and CDR2 (germline): MNHEY, SMNVEV (reference sequence). V lost 5 bases and J 8 bases, leaving 22 bases between the germline ends. CDR3 sequence reads: CASSPGWAADLDEQFF. The CDR3 bases are TGTGCCAGCAGTCCGGGGTGGGCGGCTGACTTGGATGAGCAGTTCTTC.

The rearrangement joins TRBV30 to TRBJ2-2, with D perhaps TRBD1 or TRBD2 (6 bases each). This CDR3 contains 15 residues. CDR1 is GTSNPN, CDR2 SVGIG, per germline (reference sequence). The ends were cut back, 8 bases at V and 5 bases at J, with 21 bases in the middle. CDR3 residues: CALPGGGKGTGELFF. CDR3 sequence (DNA): TGTGCCCTACCCGGGGGCGGGAAGGGTACCGGGGAGCTGTTTTTT.

The chain employs TRBV9 and TRBJ2-1; 9 bases line up with TRBD2. Trimming took 0 bases from V and 0 from J; bases not matched to a gene: 7. The CDR3 is made up of 18 amino acids. Germline CDR1 SGDLS, CDR2 YYNGEE. This CDR3 is CASSVGLAGPGSYNEQFF. As DNA, the CDR3 is TGTGCCAGCAGCGTAGGGCTAGCGGGGCCCGGCTCCTACAATGAGCAGTTCTTC.

This chain joins TRBV28 and TRBJ1-1, with D perhaps TRBD1 (6 bases). Trimming stripped 11 bases from V and 0 bases from J, with 13 bases between. The CDR3 length is 13 residues. Germline assignment: CDR1 MDHEN and CDR2 SYDVKM. Here the CDR3 reads CACRGNLNTEAFF. CDR3 sequence (DNA): TGTGCCTGTAGGGGGAATTTGAACACTGAAGCTTTCTTT.